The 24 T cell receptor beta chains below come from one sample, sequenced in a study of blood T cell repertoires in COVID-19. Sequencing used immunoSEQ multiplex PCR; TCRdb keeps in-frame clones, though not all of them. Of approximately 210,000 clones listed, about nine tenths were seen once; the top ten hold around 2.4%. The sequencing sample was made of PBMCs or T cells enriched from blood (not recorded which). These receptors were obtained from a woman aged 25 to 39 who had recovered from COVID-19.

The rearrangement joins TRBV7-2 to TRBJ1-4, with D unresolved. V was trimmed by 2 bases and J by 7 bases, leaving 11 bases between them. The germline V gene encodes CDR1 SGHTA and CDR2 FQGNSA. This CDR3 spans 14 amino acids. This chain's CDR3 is CASSLLSRVEKLFF. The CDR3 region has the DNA TGTGCCAGCAGCTTATTATCCCGGGTTGAAAAACTGTTTTTT. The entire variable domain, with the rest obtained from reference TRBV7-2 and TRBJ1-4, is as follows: GAGVSQSPSNKVTEKGKDVELRCDPISGHTALYWYRQSLGQGLEFLIYFQGNSAPDKSGLPSDRFSAERTGGSVSTLTIQRTQQEDSAVYLCASSLLSRVEKLFFGSGTQLSVL.

The CDR3 here is CASSLDWTSGRSRTQYF. In DNA, the CDR3 is TGTGCCAGCAGCTTAGATTGGACTAGCGGGAGATCGAGGACCCAGTACTTC. The chain uses TRBV11-3 and TRBJ2-5; 13 bases are a match to TRBD2. V shed 0 bases and J 7 bases; nucleotides not matched to a gene: 8. This CDR3 has 17 amino acids. Germline V gene lookup returns CDR1 SGHNT and CDR2 YENEEA.

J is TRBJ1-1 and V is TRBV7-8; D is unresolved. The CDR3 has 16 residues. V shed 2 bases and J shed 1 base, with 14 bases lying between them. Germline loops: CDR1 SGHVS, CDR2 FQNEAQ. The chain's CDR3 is CASSLNPKRENTEAFF. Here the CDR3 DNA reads TGTGCCAGCAGCTTAAATCCGAAGAGGGAGAACACTGAAGCTTTCTTT.

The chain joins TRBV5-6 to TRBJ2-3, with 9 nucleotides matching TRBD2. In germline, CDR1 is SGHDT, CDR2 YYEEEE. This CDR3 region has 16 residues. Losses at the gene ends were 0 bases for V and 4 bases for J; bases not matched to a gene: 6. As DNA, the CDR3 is TGTGCCAGCAGCTTGGTTCCAGCGGGAGGACCAGATACGCAGTATTTT. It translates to CASSLVPAGGPDTQYF.

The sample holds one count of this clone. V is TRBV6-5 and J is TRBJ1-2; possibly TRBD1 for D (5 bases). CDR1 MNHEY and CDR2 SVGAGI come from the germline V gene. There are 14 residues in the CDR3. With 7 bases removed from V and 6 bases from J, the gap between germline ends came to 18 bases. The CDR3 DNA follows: TGTGCCAGCATGGGCCGGGGGGGAGTGAATGGCTACACCTTC. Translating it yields CASMGRGGVNGYTF.

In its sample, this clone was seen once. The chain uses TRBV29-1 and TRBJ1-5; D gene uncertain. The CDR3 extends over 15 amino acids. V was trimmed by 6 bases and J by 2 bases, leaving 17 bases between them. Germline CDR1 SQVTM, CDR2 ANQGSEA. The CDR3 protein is CSVQETLAGNQPQHF. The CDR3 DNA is TGCAGCGTCCAAGAGACGTTGGCGGGCAATCAGCCCCAGCATTTT.

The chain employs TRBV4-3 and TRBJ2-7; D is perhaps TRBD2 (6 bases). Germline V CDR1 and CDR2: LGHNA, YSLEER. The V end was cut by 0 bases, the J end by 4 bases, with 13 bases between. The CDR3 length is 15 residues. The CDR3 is CASSQDDSGSYEQYF. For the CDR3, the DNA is TGCGCCAGCAGCCAAGATGACAGCGGGTCGTACGAGCAGTACTTC.

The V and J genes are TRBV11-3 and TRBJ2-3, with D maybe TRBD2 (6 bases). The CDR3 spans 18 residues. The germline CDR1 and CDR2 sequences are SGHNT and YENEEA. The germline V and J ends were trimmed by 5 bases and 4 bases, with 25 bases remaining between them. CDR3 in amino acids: CASSPYHALGGDADTQYF. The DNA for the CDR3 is TGTGCCAGCAGCCCGTATCATGCCCTCGGGGGTGACGCAGATACGCAGTATTTT.

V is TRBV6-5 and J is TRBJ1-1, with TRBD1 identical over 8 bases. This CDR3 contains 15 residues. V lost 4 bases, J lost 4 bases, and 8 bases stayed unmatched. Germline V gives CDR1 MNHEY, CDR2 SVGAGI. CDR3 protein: CASSWDRPSVTEAFF. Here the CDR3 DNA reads TGTGCCAGCAGTTGGGACAGGCCGAGTGTCACTGAAGCTTTCTTT.

CDR3 DNA sequence: TGTGCCAGCAGCCTATCGAGCGGGAGAGGCAATGAGCAGTTCTTC. Translation gives CASSLSSGRGNEQFF. The chain recombines TRBV7-9 with TRBJ2-1; 8 nucleotides line up with TRBD2. The CDR3 is 15 residues long. The V gene end was trimmed by 5 bases and the J gene end by 6 bases; junction bases not matched to a gene: 9. CDR1 and CDR2 (germline): SEHNR, FQNEAQ (reference sequence).

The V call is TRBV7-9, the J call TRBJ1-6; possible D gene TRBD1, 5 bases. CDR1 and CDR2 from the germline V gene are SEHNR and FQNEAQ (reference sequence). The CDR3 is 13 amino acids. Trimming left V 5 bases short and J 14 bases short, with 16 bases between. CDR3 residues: CASSPTGGSALHF. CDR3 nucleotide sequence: TGTGCCAGCAGCCCGACGGGGGGTTCGGCCCTCCACTTT.

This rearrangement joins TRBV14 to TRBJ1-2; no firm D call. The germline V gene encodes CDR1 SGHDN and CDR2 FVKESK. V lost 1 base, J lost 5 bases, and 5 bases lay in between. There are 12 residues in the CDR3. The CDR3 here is CASSQGHYGYTF. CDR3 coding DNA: TGTGCCAGCAGCCAAGGGCATTATGGCTACACCTTC.

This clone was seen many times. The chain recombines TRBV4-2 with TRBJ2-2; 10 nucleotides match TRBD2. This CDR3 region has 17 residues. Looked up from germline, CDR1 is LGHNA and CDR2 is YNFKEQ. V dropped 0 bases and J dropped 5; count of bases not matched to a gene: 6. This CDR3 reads CASSQDPAGGQTGELFF. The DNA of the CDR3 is TGTGCCAGCAGCCAAGATCCAGCGGGGGGGCAAACCGGGGAGCTGTTTTTT.

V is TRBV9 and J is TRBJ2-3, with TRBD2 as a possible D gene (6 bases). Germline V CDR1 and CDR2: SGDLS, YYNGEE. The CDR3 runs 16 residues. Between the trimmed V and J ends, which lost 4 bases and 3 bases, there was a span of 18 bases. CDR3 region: CASSQSGRGGTDTQYF. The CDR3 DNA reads TGTGCCAGCAGCCAGAGTGGGCGGGGTGGTACAGATACGCAGTATTTT.

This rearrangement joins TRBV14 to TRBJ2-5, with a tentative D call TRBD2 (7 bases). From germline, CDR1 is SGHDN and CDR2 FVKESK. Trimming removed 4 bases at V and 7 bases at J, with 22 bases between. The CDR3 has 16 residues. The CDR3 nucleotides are TGTGCCAGCAGCCCCCACCAGGGGAGGGGACTGGGGACCCAGTACTTC. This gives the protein CASSPHQGRGLGTQYF. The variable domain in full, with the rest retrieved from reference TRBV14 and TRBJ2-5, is EAGVTQFPSHSVIEKGQTVTLRCDPISGHDNLYWYRRVMGKEIKFLLHFVKESKQDESGMPNNRFLAERTGGTYSTLKVQPAELEDSGVYFCASSPHQGRGLGTQYFGPGTRLLVL.

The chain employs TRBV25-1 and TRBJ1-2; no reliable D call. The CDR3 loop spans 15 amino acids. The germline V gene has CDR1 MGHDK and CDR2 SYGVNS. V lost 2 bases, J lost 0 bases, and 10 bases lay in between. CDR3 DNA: TGTGCCAGCAGTGAAGCCCGACTTTCTAACTATGGCTACACCTTC. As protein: CASSEARLSNYGYTF.

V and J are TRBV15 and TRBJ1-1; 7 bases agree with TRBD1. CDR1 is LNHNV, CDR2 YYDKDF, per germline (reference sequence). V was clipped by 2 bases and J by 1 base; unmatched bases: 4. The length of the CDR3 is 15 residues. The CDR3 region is CATSRKHRGNTEAFF. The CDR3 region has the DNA TGTGCCACCAGCAGAAAACACAGGGGGAACACTGAAGCTTTCTTT.

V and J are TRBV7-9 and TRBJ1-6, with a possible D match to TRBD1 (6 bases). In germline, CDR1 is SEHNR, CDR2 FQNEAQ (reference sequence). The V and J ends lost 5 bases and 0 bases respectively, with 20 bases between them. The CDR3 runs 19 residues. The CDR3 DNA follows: TGTGCCAGCAGCGGACCGGACAGAATTAGGAGCTCCTATAATTCACCCCTCCACTTT. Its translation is CASSGPDRIRSSYNSPLHF. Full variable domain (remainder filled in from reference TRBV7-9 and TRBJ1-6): DTGVSQNPRHKITKRGQNVTFRCDPISEHNRLYWYRQTLGQGPEFLTYFQNEAQLEKSRLLSDRFSAERPKGSFSTLEIQRTEQGDSAMYLCASSGPDRIRSSYNSPLHFGNGTRLTVT.

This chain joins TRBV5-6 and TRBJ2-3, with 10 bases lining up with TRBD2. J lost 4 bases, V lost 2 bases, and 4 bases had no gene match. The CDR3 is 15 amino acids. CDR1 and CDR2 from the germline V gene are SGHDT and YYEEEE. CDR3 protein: CASSFPSGGADTQYF. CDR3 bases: TGTGCCAGCAGCTTCCCTAGCGGGGGTGCAGATACGCAGTATTTT.

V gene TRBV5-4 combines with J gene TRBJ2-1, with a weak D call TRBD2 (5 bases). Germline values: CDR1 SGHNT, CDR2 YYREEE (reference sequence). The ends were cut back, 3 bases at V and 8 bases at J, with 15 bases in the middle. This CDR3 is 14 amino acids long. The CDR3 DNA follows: TGTGCCAGCAGCTATCAGGACCCGCGGGATGAGCAGTTCTTC. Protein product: CASSYQDPRDEQFF.

The CDR3 protein is CASSLQAGRDEQYF. CDR3 DNA sequence: TGTGCCAGCAGCTTACAGGCCGGCAGGGACGAGCAGTACTTC. This rearrangement joins TRBV7-2 to TRBJ2-7; D is possibly TRBD1 (5 bases). CDR3 size: 14 residues. CDR1 is SGHTA, CDR2 FQGNSA, per germline. Trimming pared 2 bases from V and 5 bases from J, leaving 13 bases between.

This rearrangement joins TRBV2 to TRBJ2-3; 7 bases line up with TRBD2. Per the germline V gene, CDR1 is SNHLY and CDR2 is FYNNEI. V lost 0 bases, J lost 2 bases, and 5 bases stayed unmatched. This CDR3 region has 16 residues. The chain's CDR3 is CASSEAGGIYTDTQYF. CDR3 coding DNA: TGTGCCAGCAGTGAAGCGGGGGGGATCTACACAGATACGCAGTATTTT.

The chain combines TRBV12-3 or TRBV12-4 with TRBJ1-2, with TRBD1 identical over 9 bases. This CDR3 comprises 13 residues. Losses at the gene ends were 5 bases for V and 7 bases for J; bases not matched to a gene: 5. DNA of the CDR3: TGTGCCAGCAGTGGACAGGGGTACGCTGGCTACACCTTC. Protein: CASSGQGYAGYTF.

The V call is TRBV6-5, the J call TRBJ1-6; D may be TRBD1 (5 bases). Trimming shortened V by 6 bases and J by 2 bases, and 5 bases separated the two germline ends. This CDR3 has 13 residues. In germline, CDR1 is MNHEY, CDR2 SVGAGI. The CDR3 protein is CASRDTYNSPLHF. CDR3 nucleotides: TGTGCCAGCAGGGACACCTATAATTCACCCCTCCACTTT.